This T cell receptor (beta chain) was profiled in a study of response to subunit inactivated influenza vaccine. This CDR3 has 13 residues. The germline CDR1 and CDR2 sequences are SGHTA and FQGNSA. V was pared by 4 bases and J by 0 bases, with 4 bases between. TCRdb reprocessed the RT-PCR reads via MiXCR and lists one record per CDR3 protein. The sample holds roughly 780,000 distinct CDR3 sequences, approximately 18% seen once. Study conclusions and caveats: With each seasonal influenza vaccination, the authors suggested, few new T cells are recruited.

This clonotype was seen many times. Its antigen remains unknown. The chain links TRBV7-2 to TRBJ1-5; D is uncertain. The sequenced sample was PBMCs from blood, obtained roughly 5 days after vaccination. The source of this sequence is a man aged 50-60 years who received an inactivated influenza vaccine. CDR3 in DNA: TGTGCCAGCAGCTCGTTTAGCAATCAGCCCCAGCATTTT. Amino acids: CASSSFSNQPQHF.